The 12 T cell receptor beta chains reported below all come from one sample, sequenced in a study of radiation and T cells in renal cell carcinoma. Sequenced by immunoSEQ multiplex PCR; TCRdb stores in-frame clones only, minus some. The sample lists about 24,000 clones; around 46% were seen once. Treatment given: 15 Gy SBRT to primary tumor, nephrectomy 4 weeks later. Sequencing was performed on tumor tissue, taken from a patient whose treatment included radiotherapy and nephrectomy. The source of these receptors is a woman between 45 and 65 years old with renal cell carcinoma.

The chain employs TRBV25-1 and TRBJ1-4; D unresolved. The CDR3 has 14 amino acids. Trimming took off 1 base at V and 8 bases at J, with 11 bases between the two ends. From germline, CDR1 is MGHDK and CDR2 SYGVNS. CDR3 residues: CASSESYSGEKLFF. In DNA, the CDR3 is TGTGCCAGCAGTGAATCGTACAGTGGGGAAAAACTGTTTTTT. The full variable domain, with the rest looked up from reference TRBV25-1 and TRBJ1-4, is EADIYQTPRYLVIGTGKKITLECSQTMGHDKMYWYQQDPGMELHLIHYSYGVNSTEKGDLSSESTVSRIRTEHFPLTLESARPSHTSQYLCASSESYSGEKLFFGSGTQLSVL.

This chain uses TRBV6-6 with TRBJ2-5, with TRBD1 identical over 9 bases. The trim removed 6 bases at V and 5 bases at J, leaving 10 bases unmatched. This CDR3 comprises 15 residues. The germline gives CDR1 MNHNY, CDR2 SVGAGI (reference sequence). CDR3 residues: CASRRMNDRGETQYF. The CDR3 nucleotides read TGTGCCAGCAGACGGATGAATGACAGGGGGGAGACCCAGTACTTC.

This chain uses TRBV7-2 with TRBJ1-1; D is undetermined. V was cut by 5 bases and J by 5 bases, with 12 bases left in between. CDR3 length: 13 residues. Germline values: CDR1 SGHTA, CDR2 FQGNSA. This CDR3 is CASSLSVGTEAFF. The CDR3 DNA sequence: TGTGCCAGCAGCCTCTCAGTGGGTACTGAAGCTTTCTTT.

By proportion, this clone is medium-sized. The CDR3 DNA reads as TGTGCCAGCAGTGTCCTCCCCTACGATGGCTACACCTTC. This encodes CASSVLPYDGYTF. The rearrangement links TRBV2 to TRBJ1-2; no firm D call. The CDR3 extends over 13 amino acids. Trimming removed 4 bases from V and 6 bases from J, with 12 bases in between. In germline, CDR1 is SNHLY, CDR2 FYNNEI.

This chain joins TRBV4-3 and TRBJ1-1; D remains unclear. The V end lost 3 bases, the J end lost 1 base, and 9 bases lay between the germline ends. Germline lookup yields CDR1 LGHNA and CDR2 YSLEER. The CDR3 spans 14 residues. Written as DNA, the CDR3 is TGCGCCAGCAGCCAGCTAATTGGGAACACTGAAGCTTTCTTT. Amino acid sequence: CASSQLIGNTEAFF.

This chain uses TRBV9 with TRBJ2-7; D gene uncertain. Trimming removed 0 bases from V and 7 bases from J, with 11 bases in between. Germline V gene data show CDR1 as SGDLS and CDR2 as YYNGEE. The CDR3 is made up of 13 amino acids. The CDR3 loop is CASSVDLGWEQYF. The DNA for the CDR3 is TGTGCCAGCAGCGTAGATCTGGGATGGGAGCAGTACTTC.

The chain couples TRBV9 to TRBJ2-1, with D perhaps matching TRBD1 (6 bases). The CDR3 sequence is 15 residues long. V shed 3 bases and J shed 3 bases, with 13 bases lying between them. CDR1 and CDR2 from the germline V gene are SGDLS and YYNGEE. CDR3 in amino acids: CASSATWGHYNEQFF. CDR3 in DNA: TGTGCCAGCAGCGCTACCTGGGGACACTACAATGAGCAGTTCTTC. Complete variable domain (other parts from reference TRBV9 and TRBJ2-1): DSGVTQTPKHLITATGQRVTLRCSPRSGDLSVYWYQQSLDQGLQFLIQYYNGEERAKGNILERFSAQQFPDLHSELNLSSLELGDSALYFCASSATWGHYNEQFFGPGTRLTVL.

The V gene is TRBV6-4, the J gene TRBJ1-5; D is ambiguous. Trimming shortened V by 0 bases and J by 2 bases, and 11 bases separated the two germline ends. Germline V lookup: CDR1 MRHNA, CDR2 SNTAGT. This CDR3 comprises 16 residues. CDR3 DNA sequence: TGTGCCAGCAGTGACTCTCGGGCAGAATGCAATCAGCCCCAGCATTTT. Its protein is CASSDSRAECNQPQHF.

The chain links TRBV6-5 to TRBJ2-7, with TRBD1 identical over 7 bases. This CDR3 region has 15 residues. Germline values: CDR1 MNHEY, CDR2 SVGAGI. Unmatched junction bases numbered 7, after V lost 2 bases and J lost 3 bases. The CDR3 coding sequence is TGTGCCAGCAGTTACAGGGGGCAGGGGCTCTACGAGCAGTACTTC. It is translated as CASSYRGQGLYEQYF.

This clone was picked up a small number of times. This CDR3 is CATSRGDDKNTEAFF. DNA of the CDR3: TGTGCCACCAGCAGGGGGGACGACAAGAACACTGAAGCTTTCTTT. The V call is TRBV15, the J call TRBJ1-1; maybe TRBD1 (5 bases). From germline, CDR1 is LNHNV and CDR2 YYDKDF (reference sequence). Trimming took 3 bases from V and 1 from J, leaving 12 bases between them. The CDR3 contains 15 residues.

This clone was counted between two and nine times. This chain connects TRBV6-6 to TRBJ1-6; D unclear. Trimming left V 2 bases short and J 7 bases short, with 12 bases between. The V gene's germline CDR1 is MNHNY and CDR2 SVGAGI (reference sequence). The CDR3 loop spans 15 amino acids. CDR3 bases: TGTGCCAGCAGTTACGAGGGCAGGACCAATTCACCCCTCCACTTT. As protein: CASSYEGRTNSPLHF.

V and J are TRBV7-9 and TRBJ2-5, with D hard to call. CDR1 and CDR2 (germline): SEHNR, FQNEAQ (reference sequence). The CDR3 totals 11 residues. V was trimmed by 2 bases and J by 4 bases, leaving 2 bases between them. CDR3 in DNA: TGTGCCAGCAGCTTAATAGAGACCCAGTACTTC. Its translation is CASSLIETQYF.